Shown below are 4 T cell receptor beta chains from a single sample sequenced in a study of T cells in Graves' hyperthyroidism and ophthalmopathy. What was amplified from RNA transcripts were TCR beta CDR3 regions. The HTBI set primed first-round TCR CDR3 RT-PCR. Via MiXCR, TCRdb re-called the multiplex PCR reads, giving one row per CDR3 protein. The sample lists more than 350,000 distinct CDR3 sequences, 12% to 15% occurring once. Source material: blood. These receptors were collected from a woman aged 60-70 years with Graves' ophthalmopathy.

V and J are TRBV7-9 and TRBJ1-3; no definite D call. The V gene lost 5 bases and the J gene lost 9 bases, with 11 bases spanning the gap. The CDR3 consists of 12 residues. CDR1 is SEHNR and CDR2 is FQNEAQ in the germline V gene (reference sequence). The CDR3 loop reads CASSRDTLTIYF. The CDR3 DNA follows: TGTGCCAGCAGCCGTGACACGCTCACCATATATTTT.

Many counts were recorded for this clonotype. CDR3 DNA: TGCGCCAGCAGCTGGGAGGATACGCAGTATTTT. Protein product: CASSWEDTQYF. V is TRBV5-1 and J is TRBJ2-3; TRBD2 is a possible D gene (5 bases). This CDR3 is built from 11 residues. Germline V gene data show CDR1 as SGHRS and CDR2 as YFSETQ. The V gene lost 3 bases and the J gene lost 6 bases, with 5 bases spanning the gap.

This clonotype was seen many times. The V gene is TRBV7-2, the J gene TRBJ2-3; TRBD1 matches 12 bases. This CDR3 region has 17 residues. CDR1 is SGHTA and CDR2 is FQGNSA in the germline V gene. The V segment lost 4 bases and the J segment 4 bases; nucleotides outside the gene matches: 9. CDR3 bases: TGTGCCAGCAGCTCTCCCCCGGGACAGGGGGCCCCAGATACGCAGTATTTT. This encodes CASSSPPGQGAPDTQYF.

This clonotype has a count of ten or more. The chain recombines TRBV10-1 with TRBJ2-1, with 9 bases identical to TRBD2. The CDR3 runs to 15 residues. Trimming took 5 bases from V and 7 from J; bases not matched to a gene: 9. Germline lookup yields CDR1 WNHNN and CDR2 SYGVQD (reference sequence). CDR3 sequence (DNA): TGCGCCAGCAGTCTAGCGGGACGCCGCTTAAATGAGCAGTTCTTC. This gives the protein CASSLAGRRLNEQFF.